This is a list of T cell receptor beta chains from one sample in a study of control samples from healthy donors and cancer patients. The repertoire was sequenced with immunoSEQ multiplex PCR; TCRdb's copy has only in-frame clones and lacks some. The sample includes 95,000 to 150,000 clones, 80% to 95% of them seen just once. The sample was blood. The receptors originated from a woman aged 18-30 years in good health. Each CDR3 is given with its conserved first and last residue. Fields, in order: J gene, V gene, clone size, D gene, CDR3 DNA, CDR3 protein. D genes are given only for firm matches. Only some rows state a clone size, as once, few, many or a class for expanded clones.

J gene: TRBJ2-5
V gene: TRBV6-2/TRBV6-3
clone size: .
D gene: TRBD1
CDR3 DNA: TGTGCCAGCAGTAGAGGGACAGGACAAGAGACCCAGTACTTC
CDR3 protein: CASSRGTGQETQYF

J gene: TRBJ2-3
V gene: TRBV27
clone size: .
D gene: TRBD2
CDR3 DNA: TGTGCCAGCAGTCTCAAGGGACTAGCGGCCTCATATACGCAGTATTTT
CDR3 protein: CASSLKGLAASYTQYF

J gene: TRBJ1-6
V gene: TRBV30
clone size: once
D gene: TRBD1
CDR3 DNA: TGTGCCGGACAGGGGGCCCGAGCTTCACCCCTCCACTTT
CDR3 protein: CAGQGARASPLHF

J gene: TRBJ2-1
V gene: TRBV4-2
clone size: once
D gene: .
CDR3 DNA: TGTGCCAGCAGCCCTTACACAGGGACTGAGCAGTTCTTC
CDR3 protein: CASSPYTGTEQFF

J gene: TRBJ1-5
V gene: TRBV28
clone size: .
D gene: TRBD1
CDR3 DNA: TGTGCCAGCAGTTCTTGGGACAGACTTTGGCCCCAGCATTTT
CDR3 protein: CASSSWDRLWPQHF

J gene: TRBJ2-1
V gene: TRBV24-1
clone size: .
D gene: TRBD2
CDR3 DNA: TGTGCCACCGGGACTAGCGTTTACAATGAGCAGTTCTTC
CDR3 protein: CATGTSVYNEQFF

J gene: TRBJ2-6
V gene: TRBV19
clone size: once
D gene: TRBD1
CDR3 DNA: TGTGCCAGTAGTGCCCCGGCCTACAGGGGGCCAGGGTTTCCTGGGGCCAACGTCCTGACTTTC
CDR3 protein: CASSAPAYRGPGFPGANVLTF

J gene: TRBJ1-1
V gene: TRBV9
clone size: .
D gene: TRBD1
CDR3 DNA: TGTGCCAGCAGCGTGGCGACAGGGGAAGCTTTCTTT
CDR3 protein: CASSVATGEAFF

J gene: TRBJ2-3
V gene: TRBV27
clone size: .
D gene: TRBD2
CDR3 DNA: TGTGCCAGCAGTTGGCGGTGGGGGCGGGAGGGCCTGGTGGTTACAGATACGCAGTATTTT
CDR3 protein: CASSWRWGREGLVVTDTQYF

J gene: TRBJ1-4
V gene: TRBV18
clone size: .
D gene: TRBD1
CDR3 DNA: TGTGCCAGCTCACCGAGAGGGGGCCATAATGAAAAACTGTTTTTT
CDR3 protein: CASSPRGGHNEKLFF

J gene: TRBJ2-1
V gene: TRBV7-9
clone size: few
D gene: TRBD2
CDR3 DNA: TGTGCCAGCAGCCCACGGAGACTAGCGGGAGGGTACAATGAGCAGTTCTTC
CDR3 protein: CASSPRRLAGGYNEQFF

J gene: TRBJ1-2
V gene: TRBV28
clone size: .
D gene: TRBD1
CDR3 DNA: TGTGCCAGCAGTGCCCCAGGGGGAGACTATGGCTACACCTTC
CDR3 protein: CASSAPGGDYGYTF

J gene: TRBJ2-5
V gene: TRBV7-2
clone size: .
D gene: TRBD2
CDR3 DNA: TGTGCCAGCAGCCCCAACTCGGGGGGAAAAGAGACCCAGTACTTC
CDR3 protein: CASSPNSGGKETQYF

J gene: TRBJ2-7
V gene: TRBV5-5
clone size: .
D gene: .
CDR3 DNA: TGTGCCAGCAGCTTGGATGAGGGAAGGGGCTCCTACGAGCAGTACTTC
CDR3 protein: CASSLDEGRGSYEQYF

J gene: TRBJ2-1
V gene: TRBV24-1
clone size: .
D gene: TRBD1
CDR3 DNA: TGTGCCACCAGTGCCGTCTCCGGGACAGGGGGGAGTGAGCAGTTCTTC
CDR3 protein: CATSAVSGTGGSEQFF

J gene: TRBJ2-1
V gene: TRBV7-6
clone size: .
D gene: TRBD1
CDR3 DNA: TGTGCCAGCAGCTTAGATGGGACAGGGGCGATCTCCTACAATGAGCAGTTCTTC
CDR3 protein: CASSLDGTGAISYNEQFF

J gene: TRBJ2-7
V gene: TRBV2
clone size: .
D gene: .
CDR3 DNA: TGTGCCAGCAGTGAACAGCGCGCCACCTACGAGCAGTACTTC
CDR3 protein: CASSEQRATYEQYF

J gene: TRBJ1-1
V gene: TRBV29-1
clone size: .
D gene: TRBD1
CDR3 DNA: TGCAGCGTTGAAGATAGAACAGGGGGTCGGAACACTGAAGCTTTCTTT
CDR3 protein: CSVEDRTGGRNTEAFF

J gene: TRBJ2-3
V gene: TRBV23-1
clone size: .
D gene: TRBD1
CDR3 DNA: TGCGCCAGCAGTCTCCCGACAGGGTCAGTTTCAGATACGCAGTATTTT
CDR3 protein: CASSLPTGSVSDTQYF

J gene: TRBJ2-3
V gene: TRBV30
clone size: .
D gene: TRBD2
CDR3 DNA: TGTGCCTGGAGTGCGGGACTAGCGGGAGCCTTCCTCGGGGATACGCAGTATTTT
CDR3 protein: CAWSAGLAGAFLGDTQYF

J gene: TRBJ2-5
V gene: TRBV6-5
clone size: .
D gene: TRBD2
CDR3 DNA: TGTGCCAGCACCCGGACTAGCGGGGGCAAAGAGACCCAGTACTTC
CDR3 protein: CASTRTSGGKETQYF

J gene: TRBJ2-1
V gene: TRBV21-1
clone size: few
D gene: .
CDR3 DNA: TGTGCCAGCAGCAAAAAGGCCACGGGACCCACACACCGTCATCGCGGGACTCGAATCCATGAGCAGTTCTTC
CDR3 protein: CASSKKATGPTHRHRGTRIHEQFF

J gene: TRBJ2-2
V gene: TRBV4-3
clone size: .
D gene: .
CDR3 DNA: TGCGCCAGCAGCCAAGATGGGAGATACACCGGGGAGCTGTTTTTT
CDR3 protein: CASSQDGRYTGELFF

J gene: TRBJ1-5
V gene: TRBV6-1
clone size: few
D gene: .
CDR3 DNA: TGTGCCAGCAGTGAGGGCGTGAATCAGCCCCAGCATTTT
CDR3 protein: CASSEGVNQPQHF

J gene: TRBJ2-3
V gene: TRBV7-6
clone size: .
D gene: TRBD1
CDR3 DNA: TGTGCCAGCAGCGGGACAGGGGGCGCCGTCGATACGCAGTATTTT
CDR3 protein: CASSGTGGAVDTQYF

J gene: TRBJ1-3
V gene: TRBV30
clone size: .
D gene: .
CDR3 DNA: TGTGCCTGGAGTGCGGGGCGAAACACCATATATTTT
CDR3 protein: CAWSAGRNTIYF

J gene: TRBJ1-1
V gene: TRBV28
clone size: .
D gene: .
CDR3 DNA: TGTGCCAGCAGTCCGGGCGGTAGGGACACTGAAGCTTTCTTT
CDR3 protein: CASSPGGRDTEAFF

J gene: TRBJ2-1
V gene: TRBV15
clone size: .
D gene: TRBD2
CDR3 DNA: TGTGCCACCCGAGCGGGAGGGCCTAACAATGAGCAGTTCTTC
CDR3 protein: CATRAGGPNNEQFF

J gene: TRBJ2-7
V gene: TRBV7-2
clone size: .
D gene: .
CDR3 DNA: TGTGCCAGCAGCCCGGCGACACGGGGGCCCTACGAGCAGTACTTC
CDR3 protein: CASSPATRGPYEQYF

J gene: TRBJ2-7
V gene: TRBV7-1
clone size: once
D gene: TRBD2
CDR3 DNA: TGTGCCAGCAGCTCGAGTGGGGGAAAATCACTAGCGGGAGGGCGAATTTGGAGCTCCTACGAGCAGTACTTC
CDR3 protein: CASSSSGGKSLAGGRIWSSYEQYF

J gene: TRBJ2-7
V gene: TRBV14
clone size: once
D gene: .
CDR3 DNA: TGTGCCAGCAGCCAAGGGTGGGGAAACTCCTACGAGCAGTACTTC
CDR3 protein: CASSQGWGNSYEQYF

J gene: TRBJ1-2
V gene: TRBV6-5
clone size: .
D gene: .
CDR3 DNA: TGTGCCAGCAGCAGGGCCCCTCGGGGCGACTATGGCTACACCTTC
CDR3 protein: CASSRAPRGDYGYTF

J gene: TRBJ2-7
V gene: TRBV20-1
clone size: .
D gene: .
CDR3 DNA: TGCAGTGCTAGTAGCAGGGTACAGTACTTC
CDR3 protein: CSASSRVQYF

J gene: TRBJ2-5
V gene: TRBV29-1
clone size: .
D gene: .
CDR3 DNA: TGCAGCGTTGACTCCGGGACCAACCAAGAGACCCAGTACTTC
CDR3 protein: CSVDSGTNQETQYF

J gene: TRBJ2-7
V gene: TRBV12-3/TRBV12-4
clone size: .
D gene: .
CDR3 DNA: TGTGCCAGCAGTTTTCTGGCCTACGAGCAGTACTTC
CDR3 protein: CASSFLAYEQYF

J gene: TRBJ1-6
V gene: TRBV4-3
clone size: .
D gene: .
CDR3 DNA: TGCGCCAGCAGCCAAGAACCGGGGGATAATTCACCCCTCCACTTT
CDR3 protein: CASSQEPGDNSPLHF

J gene: TRBJ2-3
V gene: TRBV14
clone size: .
D gene: TRBD2
CDR3 DNA: TGTGCCAGCAGCCAAGGCCCGCTAGCGGAGGAGGAGGATACGCAGTATTTT
CDR3 protein: CASSQGPLAEEEDTQYF

J gene: TRBJ2-5
V gene: TRBV29-1
clone size: .
D gene: .
CDR3 DNA: TGCAGCGTTGATAAGGATAAGACCCAGTACTTC
CDR3 protein: CSVDKDKTQYF

J gene: TRBJ2-7
V gene: TRBV7-9
clone size: .
D gene: .
CDR3 DNA: TGTGCCAGCAGCTCGGACTTTACCTACGAGCAGTACTTC
CDR3 protein: CASSSDFTYEQYF

J gene: TRBJ1-1
V gene: TRBV6-5
clone size: .
D gene: .
CDR3 DNA: TGTGCCAGCAGTTACCGCGGGGCGAACACTGAAGCTTTCTTT
CDR3 protein: CASSYRGANTEAFF

J gene: TRBJ2-2
V gene: TRBV5-4
clone size: few
D gene: .
CDR3 DNA: TGTGCCAGCAGACCGCGGGACGTAGGCGGGGAGCTGTTTTTT
CDR3 protein: CASRPRDVGGELFF

J gene: TRBJ1-5
V gene: TRBV3-1/TRBV3-2
clone size: .
D gene: TRBD1
CDR3 DNA: TGTGCCAGCAGCCAAGGGACAGGGTTCGGTCAGCCCCAGCATTTT
CDR3 protein: CASSQGTGFGQPQHF

J gene: TRBJ1-1
V gene: TRBV7-9
clone size: .
D gene: .
CDR3 DNA: TGTGCCAGCAGCTTAGGGTTAAATGACTTAGGGGACGGAGCTTTCTTT
CDR3 protein: CASSLGLNDLGDGAFF

J gene: TRBJ2-6
V gene: TRBV28
clone size: .
D gene: .
CDR3 DNA: TGTGCCAGCAGTTTTCGTCTCTCTGGGGCCAACGTCCTGACTTTC
CDR3 protein: CASSFRLSGANVLTF

J gene: TRBJ1-2
V gene: TRBV6-2/TRBV6-3
clone size: .
D gene: .
CDR3 DNA: TGTGCCAGCAGTCAACGAACCGGGACCCTCAACTATGACTACACCTTC
CDR3 protein: CASSQRTGTLNYDYTF

J gene: TRBJ2-1
V gene: TRBV7-9
clone size: few
D gene: .
CDR3 DNA: TGTGCCAGCAGCTTAGGACGGACTACGGGCGACAATGAGCAGTTCTTC
CDR3 protein: CASSLGRTTGDNEQFF

J gene: TRBJ1-1
V gene: TRBV19
clone size: .
D gene: TRBD1
CDR3 DNA: TGTGCCAGTAGCCCACAGGGGCAGCTATCGAACACTGAAGCTTTCTTT
CDR3 protein: CASSPQGQLSNTEAFF

J gene: TRBJ2-7
V gene: TRBV5-1
clone size: few
D gene: TRBD2
CDR3 DNA: TGCGCCAGCAGCCCTAGCGGGAGTGGGATGTGGGAGCAGTACTTC
CDR3 protein: CASSPSGSGMWEQYF

J gene: TRBJ2-4
V gene: TRBV28
clone size: .
D gene: .
CDR3 DNA: TGTGCCAGCAGTTTTCTTCAGGGGTCAAGGGAGGACATTCAGTACTTC
CDR3 protein: CASSFLQGSREDIQYF

J gene: TRBJ2-7
V gene: TRBV4-1
clone size: .
D gene: TRBD2
CDR3 DNA: TGCGCCAGCAGCCCGACTAGCGGGGCCTACGAGCAGTACTTC
CDR3 protein: CASSPTSGAYEQYF

J gene: TRBJ1-1
V gene: TRBV7-2
clone size: .
D gene: TRBD1
CDR3 DNA: TGTGCCAGCAGCTTAAGGGGGCGCACTGAAGCTTTCTTT
CDR3 protein: CASSLRGRTEAFF

J gene: TRBJ1-1
V gene: TRBV28
clone size: .
D gene: .
CDR3 DNA: TGTGCCAGCAGTTCGGACCCTCGGGGACTTAACACTGAAGCTTTCTTT
CDR3 protein: CASSSDPRGLNTEAFF

J gene: TRBJ2-1
V gene: TRBV20-1
clone size: .
D gene: .
CDR3 DNA: TGCAGCCAAAGGGGAGATGAGCAGTTCTTC
CDR3 protein: CSQRGDEQFF

J gene: TRBJ1-4
V gene: TRBV28
clone size: .
D gene: .
CDR3 DNA: TGTGCCAGCAGTTTAATCGACGTTGAAAAACTGTTTTTT
CDR3 protein: CASSLIDVEKLFF